Listed here are 11 T cell receptor beta chains from one sample, sequenced in a study of PD-1 blockade in classical Hodgkin lymphoma. Clones were read by immunoSEQ multiplex PCR, and TCRdb kept only the in-frame ones, dropping some. The sample holds tens of thousands of clones, less than 95% seen once. This sample's time point: cycle 4 day 1 (C4D1), after 6 weeks of nivolumab. All patients experienced relapse after autologous stem cell transplantation, and brentuximab vedotin exposure was variable. This specimen consisted of peripheral blood mononuclear cells (PBMCs), obtained before the fourth cycle of nivolumab. The receptors were gathered from a human donor with classical Hodgkin lymphoma.

A note on this clone: This CDR3 is also generated by other DNA sequences in the sample. J is TRBJ2-1 and V is TRBV27, with D possibly being TRBD1 (6 bases). Germline CDR1 MNHEY, CDR2 SMNVEV (reference sequence). There are 14 residues in the CDR3. Trimming left V 6 bases short and J 0 bases short, with 9 bases between. The CDR3 sequence: CASSLGGSYNEQFF. DNA of the CDR3: TGTGCCAGCAGCTTAGGGGGCTCCTACAATGAGCAGTTCTTC.

This chain connects TRBV6-6 to TRBJ2-3; D possibly corresponds to TRBD2 (6 bases). The V end was cut by 6 bases, the J end by 6 bases, with 10 bases between. Germline V gives CDR1 MNHNY, CDR2 SVGAGI (reference sequence). This CDR3 has 12 amino acids. The CDR3 here is CASSGGVDTQYF. The CDR3 region has the DNA TGTGCCAGCAGCGGGGGAGTGGATACGCAGTATTTT.

V and J are TRBV21-1 and TRBJ1-5; the table's D call, TRBD1, was not checked against the DNA. TRBV21-1 corresponds to a pseudogene. CDR3 length: 18 amino acids. CDR3 residues: CASSGRDRGHFDHQPQHF. As DNA, the CDR3 is TGTGCCAGCAGCGGCCGGGACAGGGGGCATTTCGATCATCAGCCCCAGCATTTT.

V gene TRBV10-3 combines with J gene TRBJ2-1; D is unresolved. Germline CDR1 is ENHRY and CDR2 is SYGVKD. V shed 0 bases and J shed 6 bases, with 12 bases lying between them. The CDR3 covers 15 residues. CDR3 DNA: TGTGCCATCAGTGAGTCGACTGTAAGTCCCAATGAGCAGTTCTTC. Protein: CAISESTVSPNEQFF.

The chain couples TRBV11-3 to TRBJ2-1; 12 bases align to TRBD1. Trimming at V came to 5 bases and at J to 7 bases, leaving 6 bases not matched to a gene. Germline V gene sequence: CDR1 SGHNT, CDR2 YENEEA. This CDR3 comprises 15 residues. The CDR3 DNA sequence: TGTGCCAGCAGCCAGGGACAGGGGGCGCGGAATGAGCAGTTCTTC. Translated: CASSQGQGARNEQFF. Combining the CDR3 with reference TRBV11-3 and TRBJ2-1 gives the whole variable domain EAGVVQSPRYKIIEKKQPVAFWCNPISGHNTLYWYLQNLGQGPELLIRYENEEAVDDSQLPKDRFSAERLKGVDSTLKIQPAELGDSAVYLCASSQGQGARNEQFFGPGTRLTVL.

The CDR3 spells CATSRDLTETGERLSGNTIYF. DNA for the CDR3: TGTGCCACCAGCAGAGATCTCACGGAGACAGGCGAACGCCTCTCTGGAAACACCATATATTTT. The chain uses TRBV15 and TRBJ1-3, with D tentatively TRBD1 (6 bases). V lost 0 bases and J 0 bases, leaving 24 bases between the germline ends. The CDR3 covers 21 residues. Germline loops: CDR1 LNHNV, CDR2 YYDKDF (reference sequence).

J is TRBJ2-3 and V is TRBV28; 9 bases agree with TRBD1. CDR1 is MDHEN, CDR2 SYDVKM, per germline. The length of the CDR3 is 18 residues. The V segment lost 3 bases and the J segment 0 bases; nucleotides outside the gene matches: 10. In DNA, the CDR3 is TGTGCCAGCAGTTTCCTGTTCGGACAGGGGTCTAGCACAGATACGCAGTATTTT. Translating it yields CASSFLFGQGSSTDTQYF.

This chain links TRBV19 with TRBJ1-1; no definite D call. The V end was cut by 3 bases, the J end by 7 bases, with 15 bases between. CDR3 length: 14 residues. CDR1 LNHDA and CDR2 SQIVND come from the germline V gene (reference sequence). The CDR3: CASSIGSRWGEAFF. The CDR3 DNA reads TGTGCCAGTAGTATCGGCTCACGCTGGGGTGAAGCTTTCTTT.

The chain combines TRBV4-2 with TRBJ2-2; TRBD1 is a possible D gene (5 bases). Between the trimmed V and J ends, which lost 5 bases and 6 bases, there was a span of 13 bases. The CDR3 spans 14 residues. Germline V lookup: CDR1 LGHNA, CDR2 YNFKEQ. CDR3 nucleotides: TGTGCCAGCAGCACCCTGACAGATTCCGGGGAGCTGTTTTTT. It translates to CASSTLTDSGELFF.

This chain links TRBV7-2 with TRBJ2-7; 8 positions match TRBD2. Germline V gives CDR1 SGHTA, CDR2 FQGNSA. The CDR3 totals 15 residues. The V and J ends lost 5 bases and 3 bases, in that order; junction bases with no gene match: 9. This CDR3 reads CASSANPGRGYEQYF. For the CDR3, the DNA is TGTGCCAGCAGCGCAAACCCCGGGAGGGGCTACGAGCAGTACTTC.

The V gene is TRBV6-5, the J gene TRBJ2-7; tentatively, D is TRBD1 (5 bases). CDR1 is MNHEY and CDR2 is SVGAGI in the germline V gene. V lost 8 bases, J lost 1 base, and 18 bases lay in between. This CDR3 spans 15 amino acids. CDR3: CASSTDRSESYEQYF. The CDR3 region has the DNA TGTGCCAGCTCAACCGACAGATCCGAATCCTACGAGCAGTACTTC.